These 18 T cell receptor beta chains were sequenced from one sample in a study of shared clonotypes between healthy human individuals. Here immunoSEQ multiplex PCR was the method, and the copy in TCRdb shows in-frame clones only, minus some. The sample holds over 1.4 million clones, more than 95% seen once. Sequencing was carried out using naive CD4+ T cells sorted from blood. Subset given: CD45RA+ positively selected. These receptors were obtained from a man aged 30-40 years in good health.

The chain is built from TRBV11-2 and TRBJ1-2, with 9 positions matching TRBD1. The CDR3 extends over 16 amino acids. Germline CDR1 is SGHAT and CDR2 is FQNNGV. The junction had 9 bases not matched to a gene; V was cut back by 5 bases and J by 2 bases. The CDR3 protein is CASSPTTGQGNYGYTF. CDR3 nucleotide sequence: TGTGCCAGCAGCCCGACGACCGGACAGGGGAACTATGGCTACACCTTC.

The rearrangement links TRBV4-2 to TRBJ1-5; perhaps TRBD1 as D (5 bases). Germline CDR1 is LGHNA and CDR2 is YNFKEQ. The V gene lost 1 base and the J gene lost 0 bases, with 7 bases spanning the gap. The CDR3 runs 15 residues. The CDR3 is CASSQGGGSNQPQHF. CDR3 DNA: TGTGCCAGCAGCCAAGGGGGCGGTAGCAATCAGCCCCAGCATTTT.

This chain joins TRBV28 and TRBJ2-7, with D possibly matching TRBD1 (6 bases). Trimming took off 4 bases at V and 0 bases at J, with 19 bases between the two ends. The CDR3 sequence is 17 residues long. Germline CDR1 is MDHEN and CDR2 is SYDVKM. In DNA form, the CDR3 reads TGTGCCAGCAGTTCTTTATCGAGAAGGGACATCTCCTACGAGCAGTACTTC. This translates into CASSSLSRRDISYEQYF. Based on the CDR3 plus reference TRBV28 and TRBJ2-7, the full variable domain is DVKVTQSSRYLVKRTGEKVFLECVQDMDHENMFWYRQDPGLGLRLIYFSYDVKMKEKGDIPEGYSVSREKKERFSLILESASTNQTSMYLCASSSLSRRDISYEQYFGPGTRLTVT.

V and J are TRBV11-2 and TRBJ2-7; a possible D gene is TRBD1 (6 bases). The CDR3 runs 14 residues. The V end lost 5 bases, the J end lost 2 bases, and 13 bases lay between the germline ends. Germline assignment: CDR1 SGHAT and CDR2 FQNNGV. The CDR3 DNA reads TGTGCCAGCAGCACCCTCAGGGGCACCTACGAGCAGTACTTC. As protein: CASSTLRGTYEQYF.

Here the CDR3 DNA reads TGCGCCAGCAGCTTAGCCGGGGAAACTGAAGCTTTCTTT. Amino acids: CASSLAGETEAFF. This chain connects TRBV5-1 to TRBJ1-1, with unresolved D. The CDR3 has 13 amino acids. V lost 2 bases to trimming and J lost 5 bases, with 10 bases between them. Germline V gene data show CDR1 as SGHRS and CDR2 as YFSETQ.

The chain joins TRBV7-9 to TRBJ2-7; 10 bases are a match to TRBD2. Germline V CDR1 and CDR2: SEHNR, FQNEAQ (reference sequence). The J segment lost 4 bases and the V segment lost 3 bases, leaving 18 bases of the junction unmatched. The CDR3 has 19 residues. This chain's CDR3 is CASSFGSGRVLNPLYEQYF. The DNA for the CDR3 is TGTGCCAGCAGCTTTGGCAGCGGGAGGGTCCTTAACCCTCTGTACGAGCAGTACTTC.

The chain links TRBV9 to TRBJ1-1; D not resolved. Per the germline V gene, CDR1 is SGDLS and CDR2 is YYNGEE. The CDR3 covers 14 residues. The V end lost 5 bases, the J end lost 1 base, and 12 bases lay between the germline ends. The CDR3 reads CASSKGASNTEAFF. CDR3 DNA: TGTGCCAGCAGTAAAGGAGCCTCGAACACTGAAGCTTTCTTT.

The chain uses TRBV28 and TRBJ1-1, with D unresolved. Germline V gene data show CDR1 as MDHEN and CDR2 as SYDVKM. Trimming stripped 4 bases from V and 0 bases from J, with 12 bases between. The CDR3 has 15 amino acids. DNA for the CDR3: TGTGCCAGCAGTTCCCAGACTGGCTTGAACACTGAAGCTTTCTTT. Its protein is CASSSQTGLNTEAFF.

Points on this clone: Within the sample, other DNA sequences also encode this same CDR3. V and J are TRBV5-5 and TRBJ2-3; 8 bases are a match to TRBD1. CDR3 size: 14 residues. The J segment lost 3 bases and the V segment lost 1 base, leaving 1 base of the junction unmatched. Germline V lookup: CDR1 SGHKS, CDR2 YYEKEE (reference sequence). CDR3 sequence (DNA): TGTGCCAGCAGCTTGCAGGGGGCAACAGATACGCAGTATTTT. Encoded protein: CASSLQGATDTQYF.

The rearrangement joins TRBV5-1 to TRBJ2-7; 12 nucleotides align to TRBD2. The CDR3 totals 15 residues. CDR1 is SGHRS, CDR2 YFSETQ, per germline. V lost 4 bases and J lost 6; bases outside the gene matches: 8. The CDR3, as DNA: TGCGCCAGCAGCCAGACTAGCGGGAGTGGTCGCGAGCAGTACTTC. Its protein product is CASSQTSGSGREQYF.

The chain recombines TRBV5-1 with TRBJ2-7, with D possibly matching TRBD2 (6 bases). The V and J ends lost 6 bases and 3 bases respectively, with 13 bases between them. The CDR3 is 13 amino acids. CDR1 is SGHRS, CDR2 YFSETQ, per germline. CDR3: CASNGGGSYEQYF. DNA of the CDR3: TGCGCCAGCAACGGGGGAGGTAGCTACGAGCAGTACTTC.

About this clone: Lacking the conserved final phenylalanine or tryptophan, this CDR3 likely reflects a read error. The DNA is left out, because the CDR3 cannot be placed on it with certainty; the CDR3 is given as TCRdb lists it. The chain has TRBV6-1 and TRBJ2-3; TRBD2, as called in the table, went unchecked against the DNA. The CDR3 numbers 15 amino acids, ends counted. Germline assignment: CDR1 MNHNS and CDR2 SASEGT. CDR3 loop: CASSESVGRAVVPSI.

The chain employs TRBV4-2 and TRBJ2-2; D is perhaps TRBD2 (7 bases). The CDR3 is 17 amino acids. The V end lost 0 bases, the J end lost 4 bases, and 15 bases lay between the germline ends. Germline-derived CDR1 and CDR2 are LGHNA and YNFKEQ. CDR3 nucleotides: TGTGCCAGCAGCCAAGATTCGGGAGGCAGGGGCACCGGGGAGCTGTTTTTT. Amino acids: CASSQDSGGRGTGELFF.

Turning to this clone: This specimen includes other DNA sequences encoding the same CDR3. The chain recombines TRBV18 with TRBJ2-7, with D possibly matching TRBD1 (6 bases). The V end lost 2 bases, the J end lost 4 bases, and 9 bases lay between the germline ends. CDR1 and CDR2 from the germline V gene are KGHSH and LQKENI. The CDR3 is 13 residues long. CDR3 bases: TGTGCCAGCTCACCAGCAGGGGCATACGAGCAGTACTTC. Amino acids: CASSPAGAYEQYF.

This rearrangement joins TRBV11-2 to TRBJ2-1; TRBD2 is a possible D gene (6 bases). The CDR3 has 17 residues. Germline lookup yields CDR1 SGHAT and CDR2 FQNNGV. V was shortened by 4 bases and J by 9 bases, with 25 bases between the two germline ends. Written as DNA, the CDR3 is TGTGCCAGCAGCTCCCCCGGGTCCCACCCTCCGCGGGGTGAGCAGTTCTTC. It encodes CASSSPGSHPPRGEQFF.

The chain links TRBV10-1 to TRBJ2-2; D gene unclear. V shed 4 bases and J shed 3 bases, with 12 bases lying between them. Germline V gene sequence: CDR1 WNHNN, CDR2 SYGVQD (reference sequence). This CDR3 spans 15 amino acids. CDR3 amino acids: CASSVARSDTGELFF. The CDR3 DNA is TGCGCCAGCAGTGTGGCCAGGTCTGACACCGGGGAGCTGTTTTTT.

This chain links TRBV29-1 with TRBJ1-1; 9 positions agree with TRBD1. The J segment lost 0 bases and the V segment lost 2 bases, leaving 4 bases of the junction unmatched. Per germline, CDR1 SQVTM and CDR2 ANQGSEA. The CDR3 is 15 residues long. The CDR3 loop is CSVEYRGLVNTEAFF. The CDR3 DNA is TGCAGCGTTGAATACAGGGGGCTGGTGAACACTGAAGCTTTCTTT.

Remarks on this clone: One end of the junction fails to match germline, which may point to a read error. The J gene is TRBJ2-7, the V gene TRBV7-9; 11 bases match TRBD1. CDR1 SEHNR and CDR2 FQNEAQ come from the germline V gene (reference sequence). The CDR3 consists of 15 residues. CDR3 protein: CASSLGQGAIYEQYF. The CDR3 nucleotides are TGTGCCAGCAGTTTAGGACAGGGGGCGATCTACGAGCAGTACTTC.